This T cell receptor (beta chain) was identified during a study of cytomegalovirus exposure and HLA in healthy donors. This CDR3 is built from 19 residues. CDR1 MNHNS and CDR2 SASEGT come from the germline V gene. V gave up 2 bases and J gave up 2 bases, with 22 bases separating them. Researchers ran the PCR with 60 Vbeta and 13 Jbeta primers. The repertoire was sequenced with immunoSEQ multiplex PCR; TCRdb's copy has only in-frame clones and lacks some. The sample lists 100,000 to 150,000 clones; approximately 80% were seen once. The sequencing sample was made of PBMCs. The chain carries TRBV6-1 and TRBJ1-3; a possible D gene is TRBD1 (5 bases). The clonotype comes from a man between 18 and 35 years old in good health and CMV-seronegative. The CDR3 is CASSERGLNSARTGNTIYF. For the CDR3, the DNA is TGTGCCAGCAGTGAAAGGGGACTTAATAGTGCCAGAACTGGAAACACCATATATTTT.